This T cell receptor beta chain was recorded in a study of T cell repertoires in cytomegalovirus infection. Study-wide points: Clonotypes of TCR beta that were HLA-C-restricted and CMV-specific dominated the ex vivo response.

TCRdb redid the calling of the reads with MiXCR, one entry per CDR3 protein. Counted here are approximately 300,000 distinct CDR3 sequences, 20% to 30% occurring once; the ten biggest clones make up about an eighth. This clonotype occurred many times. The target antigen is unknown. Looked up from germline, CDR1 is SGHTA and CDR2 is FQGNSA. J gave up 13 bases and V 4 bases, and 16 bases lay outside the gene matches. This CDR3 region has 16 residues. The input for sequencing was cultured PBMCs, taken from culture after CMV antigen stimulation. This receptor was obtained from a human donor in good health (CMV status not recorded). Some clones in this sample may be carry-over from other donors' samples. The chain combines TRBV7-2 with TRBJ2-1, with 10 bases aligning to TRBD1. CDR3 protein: CASSSPGQGQVYPQFF. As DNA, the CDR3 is TGTGCCAGCAGCTCCCCGGGACAGGGGCAGGTATACCCTCAGTTCTTC.